This TCR beta chain was found in a study of shared clonotypes between healthy human individuals. Terminally differentiated effector memory CD45RA+ cells were left out of the naive CD8 fraction, which was CD45RO-negative and positively selected for CCR7. This CDR3 is built from 15 residues. Germline V gene lookup returns CDR1 MNHEY and CDR2 SMNVEV (reference sequence). V shed 5 bases and J shed 5 bases, with 13 bases lying between them. TCRdb keeps only in-frame clones here, not all; method: immunoSEQ multiplex PCR. The table has roughly 2,000,000 clones, just under 95% seen once. The sequencing sample was made of naive CD8+ T cells sorted from blood. This clonotype originated in a man aged 18 to 30 in good health. The rearrangement links TRBV27 to TRBJ1-6; maybe TRBD1 (6 bases). The CDR3 DNA follows: TGTGCCAGCAGTCCCCGGACAGTTAATAATTCACCCCTCCACTTT. Its protein product is CASSPRTVNNSPLHF.